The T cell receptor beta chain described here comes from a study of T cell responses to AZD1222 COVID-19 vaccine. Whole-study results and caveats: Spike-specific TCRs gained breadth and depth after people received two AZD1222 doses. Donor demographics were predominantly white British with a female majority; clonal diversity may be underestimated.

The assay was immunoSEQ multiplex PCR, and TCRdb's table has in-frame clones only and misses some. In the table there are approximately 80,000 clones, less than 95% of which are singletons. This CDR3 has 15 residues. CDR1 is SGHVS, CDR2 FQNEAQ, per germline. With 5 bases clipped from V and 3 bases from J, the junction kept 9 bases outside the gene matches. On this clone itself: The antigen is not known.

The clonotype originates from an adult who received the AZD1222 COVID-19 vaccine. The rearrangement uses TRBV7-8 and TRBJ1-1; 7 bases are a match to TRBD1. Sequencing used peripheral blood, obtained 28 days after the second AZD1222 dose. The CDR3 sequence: CASSPREGADTEAFF. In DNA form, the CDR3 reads TGTGCCAGCAGCCCGAGGGAGGGGGCCGACACTGAAGCTTTCTTT.